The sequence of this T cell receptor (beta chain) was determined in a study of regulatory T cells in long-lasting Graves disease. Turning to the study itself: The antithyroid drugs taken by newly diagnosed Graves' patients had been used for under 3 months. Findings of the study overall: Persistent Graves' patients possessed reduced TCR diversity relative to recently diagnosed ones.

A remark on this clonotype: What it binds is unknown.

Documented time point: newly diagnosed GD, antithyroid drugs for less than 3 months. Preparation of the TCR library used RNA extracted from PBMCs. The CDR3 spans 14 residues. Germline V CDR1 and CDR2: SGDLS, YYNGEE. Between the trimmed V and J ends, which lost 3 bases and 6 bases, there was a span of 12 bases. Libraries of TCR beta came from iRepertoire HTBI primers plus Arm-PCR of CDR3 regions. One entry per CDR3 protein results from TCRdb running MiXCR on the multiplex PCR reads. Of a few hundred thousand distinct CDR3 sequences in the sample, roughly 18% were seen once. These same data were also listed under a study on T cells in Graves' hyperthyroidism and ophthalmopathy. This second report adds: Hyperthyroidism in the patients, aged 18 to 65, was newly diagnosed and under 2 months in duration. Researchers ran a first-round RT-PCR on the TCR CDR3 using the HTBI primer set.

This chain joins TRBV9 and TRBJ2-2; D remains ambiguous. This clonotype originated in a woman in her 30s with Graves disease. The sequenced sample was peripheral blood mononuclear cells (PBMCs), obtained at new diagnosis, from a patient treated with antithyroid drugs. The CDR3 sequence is CASSGQLGPGELFF. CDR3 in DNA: TGTGCCAGCAGCGGACAACTGGGCCCCGGGGAGCTGTTTTTT.